The 3 T cell receptor beta chains below all came from one sample that was sequenced in a study of long-term antiretroviral therapy in people with HIV. A v3.0 immunoSEQ assay was performed at survey level. Sequencing used immunoSEQ multiplex PCR; TCRdb keeps in-frame clones, though not all of them. The top ten hold more than 20% of the sample, which has around 12,000 clones, about nine tenths seen once. Specimen: unsorted PBMCs, collected 2.1 years after starting antiretroviral therapy. These receptors came from a woman between 40 and 50 years old with HIV.

A remark on this clone: The same CDR3 can be traced to other DNA sequences in this sample. CDR3 bases: TGTGCCAGCAGCTTGGCCCTGGGCGCTCTGAACACTGAAGCTTTCTTT. This encodes CASSLALGALNTEAFF. J is TRBJ1-1 and V is TRBV5-5; no definite D call. This CDR3 is 16 amino acids long. The germline V gene encodes CDR1 SGHKS and CDR2 YYEKEE (reference sequence). V was clipped by 0 bases and J by 0 bases, with 12 bases between them.

The chain has TRBV5-1 and TRBJ1-1; D gene ambiguous. Germline V CDR1 and CDR2: SGHRS, YFSETQ. Trimming removed 0 bases from V and 1 base from J, with 7 bases in between. This CDR3 has 14 residues. The CDR3 DNA reads as TGCGCCAGCAGCTTGGGGCAATCGAACACTGAAGCTTTCTTT. Protein: CASSLGQSNTEAFF.

This clone was recorded only once. The V gene is TRBV6-5, the J gene TRBJ1-1; the D gene is possibly TRBD1 (6 bases). Germline loops: CDR1 MNHEY, CDR2 SVGAGI. The CDR3 runs 16 residues. V was shortened by 3 bases and J by 5 bases, with 19 bases between the two germline ends. The CDR3 loop reads CASSYEGGPRGTEAFF. In DNA form, the CDR3 reads TGTGCCAGCAGTTATGAGGGGGGTCCAAGGGGGACTGAAGCTTTCTTT.